These T cell receptor beta chains were read from a single sample in a study of CD8+CD57+ T cells in acquired aplastic anemia. MiXCR, applied by TCRdb to the reads, yields one record per CDR3 protein. Counted here are 400,000 to 450,000 distinct CDR3 sequences, 65% to 80% occurring once; the ten biggest clones make up 3.5% to 4.5%. Input material: sorted CD4+, CD8+, or CD8+CD57+ T cells (not recorded which) from PBMCs. These receptors originate from a human donor in good health, serving as a control. CDR3s include the opening cysteine and the closing phenylalanine or tryptophan. A D gene is named only where the DNA matches it firmly. Clone size is not always given. Where it is, it says once, few, many or a class for expanded clones.

D gene	J gene	clone size	V gene	CDR3 DNA	CDR3 protein
-	TRBJ2-5	-	TRBV10-3	TGTGCCATCAGCAGACAGTTACAAGAGACCGAGTACTTT	CAISRQLQETEYF
-	TRBJ2-2	-	TRBV2	TGTGCCAGTAGGACACAGTACGCGTACACCGGGGAGCTGTTTTTT	CASRTQYAYTGELFF
TRBD1	TRBJ2-7	many	TRBV6-6	TGTGCCAGCAGTTACGGGACAGGGTACGAGCAGTACTTC	CASSYGTGYEQYF
-	TRBJ2-1	-	TRBV7-7	TGTGCCAGCAGCTCGGCCCCTAATTCACCCCTCCACCTTTTCTTC	CASSSAPNSPLHLFF
TRBD1	TRBJ1-1	-	TRBV2	TGTGCCAGCAGCACCGGGACAGGGGGGACGAACACTGAAGCTTTCTTT	CASSTGTGGTNTEAFF
-	TRBJ2-1	-	TRBV7-9	TGCGCCAGCAGCCAAGTGAGACAGGTGGGCACTGAGCAGTTCTTC	CASSQVRQVGTEQFF
-	TRBJ2-3	once	TRBV29-1	TGCAGTGCTAGAGACGGAGGGCGCAATACGCAGTATTTT	CSARDGGRNTQYF
-	TRBJ2-2	few	TRBV7-2	TGTGCCAGCAGCTTAGCGCTGGGCGCGAACACCGGGGAGCTGTTTTTT	CASSLALGANTGELFF
-	TRBJ1-5	many	TRBV6-1	TGTGCCAGCAGTGAACAGGGATCCGGGCAGCCCCAGCATTTT	CASSEQGSGQPQHF
-	TRBJ2-5	-	TRBV9	TGTGCCAGCAGTCAAGACGCGACAGAGACCCAGTACTTC	CASSQDATETQYF
-	TRBJ2-5	once	TRBV5-1	TGCGCCAGCAGCTTGTATGTTGACGGGACCCAGTACTTC	CASSLYVDGTQYF
TRBD1	TRBJ1-4	few	TRBV5-1	TGCGCCGGCAGCTTGGGACAGGGGGGTGAAAAACTGTTTTTT	CAGSLGQGGEKLFF
-	TRBJ2-5	-	TRBV2	TGTGCCAGCAGCCCGTTTGGTGTGCAAGATCCTCAGTACTTC	CASSPFGVQDPQYF
-	TRBJ1-1	-	TRBV12-3/TRBV12-4	TGTGCCTGCCACGAGGCGAAAGAAGCTTTCTTT	CACHEAKEAFF
-	TRBJ1-6	once	TRBV7-2	TGTGCCAGCAGCTGGGCCAGGCTGATTCAAGCCCTCCACTTT	CASSWARLIQALHF
-	TRBJ1-6	many	TRBV27	TGTGCCAGCAGTTTAACCTGGGATTCACCCCTCCACTTT	CASSLTWDSPLHF
TRBD1	TRBJ1-1	-	TRBV6-5	TGTGCCAGCAGATTATCAGGGGGGAACACTGAAGCCTTCTTT	CASRLSGGNTEAFF
TRBD2	TRBJ2-5	-	TRBV19	TGTGCCAGCCAGGCCGGACTAGCGGGATCAGAGACCCAGTACTTC	CASQAGLAGSETQYF
-	TRBJ1-2	-	TRBV7-2	TGTGCCAGCAGCTACCCACCCGCAGGGGAGCTGTTTTTTACCTTC	CASSYPPAGELFFTF
-	TRBJ1-5	-	TRBV29-1	TGCAGCGTTGGAGGTGCGACCAAGCATTTT	CSVGGATKHF
-	TRBJ2-5	-	TRBV9	TGTGCCAGTAGTCCGCGGCGGCTCCAGGGAGAGACCCAGTACTTC	CASSPRRLQGETQYF
-	TRBJ1-2	-	TRBV5-1	TGCGCCAGCAGCTCGATAGGACGCCCTATCTACACCTTC	CASSSIGRPIYTF
-	TRBJ2-7	-	TRBV5-4	TGTGCCAGCAGCATGGTCGGTGGGGACGACGAGCAGTACTTC	CASSMVGGDDEQYF
-	TRBJ2-2	once	TRBV7-9	TGTGCCAGCAGCTCGGCTACGACCGCCGGAGAGCTGTTTTTT	CASSSATTAGELFF
-	TRBJ2-5	many	TRBV6-2/TRBV6-3	TGTGCCAGCACCTTACCAGGGGGGCGAGAGACCCAGTACTTC	CASTLPGGRETQYF
TRBD1	TRBJ2-2	-	TRBV7-9	TGTGCCAGCAGCTTGGTCGGGACAGAAGCTGTCTTTGGATTTTTT	CASSLVGTEAVFGFF
TRBD1	TRBJ2-1	-	TRBV29-1	TGCAGCGTTGGGACAGGGGACGGAGTCTACTATGAGCAGTTCTTC	CSVGTGDGVYYEQFF
-	TRBJ2-6	-	TRBV7-2	TGTGCCAGCAGCTTAGCGACCCCAGGGGACTTTGCTGGGGCCAACGTCCTGACTTTC	CASSLATPGDFAGANVLTF
-	TRBJ1-5	-	TRBV7-2	TGTGCCAGCAGCTTAGTGATTTCAGGGTACCAGCCCCAGCATTTT	CASSLVISGYQPQHF
-	TRBJ2-3	-	TRBV2	TGTGCCAGCAGTGTGACTAGTGCCGGGGAGCAGTATTTT	CASSVTSAGEQYF
-	TRBJ1-1	-	TRBV7-3	TGTGCCAGCAGCCCTCCCGCGCGAGCGATACATCGTGCAGCTTTCTTT	CASSPPARAIHRAAFF
-	TRBJ2-3	-	TRBV5-4	TGTGCCAGCAGCTTGGATGGGGGGGGGCCGGGCACAGATACGCAGTATTTT	CASSLDGGGPGTDTQYF
TRBD1	TRBJ2-7	-	TRBV9	TGTGCCAGCAGCGCGGCAGGGGGCGGAGAGACCCAGTTC	CASSAAGGGETQF
-	TRBJ2-5	-	TRBV19	TGTGCCAGTAGTACCAAAGAGACCCAGTACTTC	CASSTKETQYF
-	TRBJ2-7	-	TRBV7-3	TGTGCCACCAGCAGGAGTCGTAGCGACGACTACGAGCTCTACTTC	CATSRSRSDDYELYF
-	TRBJ1-6	-	TRBV4-3	TGCGCCAGCAGACAGGGAGGAGGAAATTCACCCCTCCACTTT	CASRQGGGNSPLHF
-	TRBJ2-7	-	TRBV20-1	TGCAGTGCTGGCGGGGCAACCTACGAGCAGTACTTC	CSAGGATYEQYF
-	TRBJ1-1	-	TRBV3-1	TGTGCCAGCAACCGGGGAGTGAACACTGAAGCTTTCTTT	CASNRGVNTEAFF
TRBD1	TRBJ2-7	many	TRBV5-4	TGTGCCAGCAGCCCTCCGGGACAGGGGGCGGGGGAGCAGTACTTC	CASSPPGQGAGEQYF
-	TRBJ2-1	few	TRBV10-2	TGCGCCAGCAGCGGGGAACTCTCCTACAATGAGCAGTTCTTC	CASSGELSYNEQFF
TRBD2	TRBJ2-7	once	TRBV20-1	TGCAGTGCTAGCCGGGGGGTAGGGCGGCCCTACGAGCAGTACTTC	CSASRGVGRPYEQYF
TRBD1	TRBJ2-7	-	TRBV29-1	TGCAGCGTTGGACGGGACAGCGGAGCCCACGAGCAGTACTTC	CSVGRDSGAHEQYF
-	TRBJ1-3	-	TRBV25-1	TGTGCCAGCAGTGAATATCGAACAGGATACTCTGGAAACACCATATATTTT	CASSEYRTGYSGNTIYF
-	TRBJ2-3	-	TRBV12-3/TRBV12-4	TGTGCCACCAGTTCTTCCCCTAGGACAGCGTTAAGCACAGATACGCAGTATTTT	CATSSSPRTALSTDTQYF
-	TRBJ1-2	once	TRBV7-2	TGTGCCAGCAGTTCACTGGGCTTTAGCACAGATACGCTCTTC	CASSSLGFSTDTLF
-	TRBJ2-1	-	TRBV7-8	TGTGCCAGCAGCGTAGAGGGGGGCAATGAGGAGCAGTTC	CASSVEGGNEEQF
-	TRBJ1-1	-	TRBV20-1	TGCAGTGCCCACCAGCCAGCACAGGTGACCACTGAAGCTTTCTTT	CSAHQPAQVTTEAFF
-	TRBJ1-4	-	TRBV19	TGTGCCAGTAGTGTCGGGGGAAGAATGGCGGAGTTT	CASSVGGRMAEF
-	TRBJ2-3	many	TRBV2	TGTGCCAGCAGTCAAGACCAGGGGGGGGGCACAGATACGCAGTATTTT	CASSQDQGGGTDTQYF
-	TRBJ2-7	-	TRBV2	TGTGCCAGCAGTATCGCGAACAGCGAGCAGAACTGG	CASSIANSEQNW
-	TRBJ1-2	-	TRBV4-2	TGTGCCAGCAGCCTTAACAGGGTCGGTAACTATGGCTACACCTTC	CASSLNRVGNYGYTF
-	TRBJ2-1	-	TRBV19	TGTGCCAGTAGTTCCCGGGACTGCACCTACAACGAGCAGTTCTTC	CASSSRDCTYNEQFF
TRBD1	TRBJ1-2	-	TRBV25-1	TGTGCCAGCAGTGAATCCCAACCGGGACAGGGACGCGGCTACACCTTC	CASSESQPGQGRGYTF
-	TRBJ1-6	-	TRBV11-2	TGTTGCAGCAGCTTAGGCCAGATTGCCTATAATTCACCCCTCCACTTT	CCSSLGQIAYNSPLHF
-	TRBJ2-2	many	TRBV30	TGTGCCTGGAGTAGGAGGGCCGGGGAGCTGTTTTTT	CAWSRRAGELFF